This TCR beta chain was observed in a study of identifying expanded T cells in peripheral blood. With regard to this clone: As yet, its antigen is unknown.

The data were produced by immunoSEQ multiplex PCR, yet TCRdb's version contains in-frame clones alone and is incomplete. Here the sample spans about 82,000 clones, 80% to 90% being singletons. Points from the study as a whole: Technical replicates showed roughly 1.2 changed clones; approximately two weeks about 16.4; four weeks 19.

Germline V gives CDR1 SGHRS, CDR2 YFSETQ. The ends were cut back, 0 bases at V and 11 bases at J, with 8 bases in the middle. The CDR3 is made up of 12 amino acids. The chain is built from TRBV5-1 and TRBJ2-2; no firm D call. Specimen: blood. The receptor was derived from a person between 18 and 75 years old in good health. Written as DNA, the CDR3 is TGCGCCAGCAGCTTGGTATTTTCCGAGCTGTTTTTT. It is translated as CASSLVFSELFF.